Sequencing of this T cell receptor beta chain was carried out in a study of a mutant IDH1 vaccine in newly diagnosed glioma. Study information: Treated patients comprised about 60% males and approximately 38% females, mean age about 38 years. Before enrollment, patients got radiotherapy alone, temozolomide alone, or mostly the combination. Study-level points and caveats: The vaccine induced immune responses, and these occurred in around 93% of patients. Pseudoprogression apparently lacked any relation to changes in top peripheral T cell clonotypes.

Time point denoted: baseline, week 1 (first vaccination visit). Documented treatment: pre-vaccination baseline after standard-of-care therapy. Germline assignment: CDR1 MNHEY and CDR2 SVGAGI. The V gene lost 8 bases and the J gene lost 0 bases, with 15 bases spanning the gap. This CDR3 is 15 amino acids long. Notes on this clone: The antigen is unknown.

The protocol was immunoSEQ multiplex PCR, while the TCRdb copy is restricted to in-frame clones and leaves out a portion. The repertoire consists of tens of thousands of clones, with about 91% occurring once and the leading ten covering over 2.5%. This clonotype was sampled from a man aged 50-59 years with glioma. The V call is TRBV6-5, the J call TRBJ2-3; unclear D gene. This specimen consisted of PBMCs, obtained from a glioma patient treated with radiotherapy, temozolomide or both. The CDR3 region has the DNA TGTGCCAGCGCCCGGCGGCCTACTAGCACAGATACGCAGTATTTT. Amino acid sequence: CASARRPTSTDTQYF.